The 11 T cell receptor beta chains listed next were all sequenced from one sample in a study of yellow fever vaccine responses in identical twins. From the RT-PCR reads, TCRdb called clonotypes with MiXCR, one entry per CDR3 protein. The sample lists approximately 33,000 distinct CDR3 sequences; more than 45% were seen once. The source was T cells from blood (PBMCs), unsorted or a sorted subset (not recorded which), collected before or after yellow fever vaccination (not recorded which). The receptor set was obtained from a woman aged 18-29 years who received the yellow fever vaccine.

CDR3 DNA sequence: TGTGCCAGCAGACGCAGGGGTGGGACCTACGAGCAGTACGTC. Amino acids: CASRRRGGTYEQYV. The chain employs TRBV6-1 and TRBJ2-7; a weak D match, TRBD1 (6 bases). The CDR3 contains 14 residues. In germline, CDR1 is MNHNS, CDR2 SASEGT. The V end lost 6 bases, the J end lost 2 bases, and 14 bases lay between the germline ends.

The chain uses TRBV7-6 and TRBJ2-3; TRBD1 aligns across 9 bases. V lost 3 bases and J lost 2; bases outside the gene matches: 9. CDR3 length equals 17 residues. Per the germline V gene, CDR1 is SGHVS and CDR2 is FNYEAQ. This CDR3 is CASSLSDWDRATDTQYF. CDR3 bases: TGTGCCAGCAGCTTGAGTGATTGGGACAGGGCCACAGATACGCAGTATTTT. Variable domain in full (rest from reference TRBV7-6 and TRBJ2-3): GAGVSQSPRYKVTKRGQDVALRCDPISGHVSLYWYRQALGQGPEFLTYFNYEAQQDKSGLPNDRFSAERPEGSISTLTIQRTEQRDSAMYRCASSLSDWDRATDTQYFGPGTRLTVL.

This clonotype appeared once. This chain links TRBV3-1 with TRBJ2-1; 8 bases match TRBD2. V trimming: 1 base; J trimming: 7 bases; junction bases outside the gene matches: 3. Germline V gene data show CDR1 as LGHDT and CDR2 as YNNKEL (reference sequence). The CDR3 contains 14 residues. CDR3 sequence (DNA): TGTGCCAGCAGCCAAGCGGGGGGGCTAAATGAGCAGTTCTTC. The encoded protein is CASSQAGGLNEQFF.

The chain employs TRBV20-1 and TRBJ2-1, with TRBD2 matching over 10 bases. There are 14 residues in the CDR3. Trimming removed 6 bases from V and 1 base from J; junction bases left unmatched: 3. CDR1 and CDR2 from the germline V gene are DFQATT and SNEGSKA (reference sequence). The CDR3 reads CSAQGLASYNEQFF. In DNA form, the CDR3 reads TGCAGTGCCCAGGGACTAGCGTCCTACAATGAGCAGTTCTTC.

The rearrangement uses TRBV4-1 and TRBJ2-7; weak D call: TRBD2 (5 bases). The CDR3 consists of 15 residues. Trimming left V 3 bases short and J 6 bases short, with 18 bases between. Germline loops: CDR1 MGHRA, CDR2 YSYEKL. The CDR3 loop reads CASSHPVRGLVEQYF. Written as DNA, the CDR3 is TGCGCCAGCAGCCATCCCGTACGGGGTCTGGTCGAGCAGTACTTC.

Only a few counts were recorded for this clonotype. This rearrangement joins TRBV6-1 to TRBJ2-1, with 11 bases fitting TRBD2. The CDR3 loop spans 16 amino acids. Trimming cost V 6 bases and J 6 bases; bases outside gene matches: 10. Per the germline V gene, CDR1 is MNHNS and CDR2 is SASEGT. CDR3: CASRSIAGGPVNEQFF. CDR3 DNA sequence: TGTGCCAGCAGGTCGATAGCGGGAGGGCCGGTCAATGAGCAGTTCTTC.

A few counts support this clonotype. The gene calls are TRBV6-2 or TRBV6-3 and TRBJ1-1; 10 nucleotides match TRBD1. V lost 1 base to trimming and J lost 5 bases; unmatched junction nucleotides: 1. The CDR3 length is 14 residues. Per germline, CDR1 MNHEY and CDR2 SVGEGT. The CDR3 loop is CASSYWTGGTEAFF. The CDR3 DNA is TGTGCCAGCAGTTACTGGACAGGGGGAACTGAAGCTTTCTTT.

CDR3 sequence reads: CSASPRDRAYEQYV. In DNA, the CDR3 is TGCAGTGCTAGCCCCCGGGACAGGGCTTACGAGCAGTACGTC. The chain employs TRBV20-1 and TRBJ2-7; 9 nucleotides align to TRBD1. V lost 3 bases to trimming and J lost 4 bases; unmatched junction nucleotides: 7. CDR3 size: 14 residues. The V gene's germline CDR1 is DFQATT and CDR2 SNEGSKA (reference sequence).

V usage is TRBV13 and J usage is TRBJ2-5, with D perhaps TRBD1 (7 bases). The CDR3 sequence is 15 residues long. V lost 3 bases to trimming and J lost 2 bases, with 13 bases between them. In germline, CDR1 is PRHDT, CDR2 FYEKMQ (reference sequence). The CDR3 sequence is CASSFQGGQQETQYF. The CDR3 nucleotides read TGTGCCAGCAGCTTCCAGGGGGGACAGCAAGAGACCCAGTACTTC.

V usage is TRBV29-1 and J usage is TRBJ2-5; possible D gene TRBD2, 5 bases. Per germline, CDR1 SQVTM and CDR2 ANQGSEA. V was pared by 4 bases and J by 5 bases, with 20 bases between. The CDR3 is 15 residues long. This chain's CDR3 is CSVGRDRLREETQYF. For the CDR3, the DNA is TGCAGCGTTGGGCGTGATCGGCTTAGGGAGGAGACCCAGTACTTC.

This clonotype was seen a few times. The genes are TRBV20-1 and TRBJ1-1; possibly TRBD1 for D (6 bases). Germline CDR1 and CDR2: DFQATT and SNEGSKA (reference sequence). Trimming stripped 1 base from V and 5 bases from J, with 20 bases between. The CDR3 length is 16 residues. DNA of the CDR3: TGCAGTGCTAGAGCCCTTCAGGGGTCTCAAAGGACTGAAGCTTTCTTT. Its translation: CSARALQGSQRTEAFF.